Below are 31 T cell receptor beta chains sequenced from a single sample in a study of early T cells in non-severe SARS-CoV-2 infection. TCRdb reanalysed the 5' RACE reads using MiXCR and keeps one entry per CDR3 protein. There are about 55,000 distinct CDR3 sequences in the sample; 14% to 15% occur only once, and approximately 9.1% lies in the top ten. Sequencing was performed on whole blood, taken at baseline. The receptors were sampled from an adult who was a healthcare worker with PCR-confirmed SARS-CoV-2 infection or an uninfected control (not recorded which).

The chain is built from TRBV12-3 or TRBV12-4 and TRBJ1-2; TRBD1 matches at 10 bases. Trimming cost V 7 bases and J 2 bases; bases outside gene matches: 4. The CDR3 loop spans 14 amino acids. CDR3 nucleotide sequence: TGTGCCAGCAAAGACAGGGGGCGAAACTATGGCTACACCTTC. This gives the protein CASKDRGRNYGYTF.

The chain carries TRBV7-8 and TRBJ1-1, with a tentative D call TRBD1 (5 bases). The CDR3 is made up of 11 amino acids. Germline loops: CDR1 SGHVS, CDR2 FQNEAQ. V was shortened by 5 bases and J by 5 bases, with 6 bases between the two germline ends. Here the CDR3 DNA reads TGTGCCAGCAGCGGGGGAACTGAAGCTTTCTTT. This encodes CASSGGTEAFF.

The chain carries TRBV28 and TRBJ1-1; D gene uncertain. With 4 bases removed from V and 4 bases from J, the gap between germline ends came to 10 bases. This CDR3 comprises 13 residues. The germline CDR1 and CDR2 sequences are MDHEN and SYDVKM. The chain's CDR3 is CASSSPDLTEAFF. The CDR3 DNA reads TGTGCCAGCAGTTCGCCCGACCTCACTGAAGCTTTCTTT.

This chain joins TRBV20-1 and TRBJ2-1; possibly TRBD2 for D (6 bases). Germline V lookup: CDR1 DFQATT, CDR2 SNEGSKA (reference sequence). This CDR3 is built from 17 residues. V was cut by 0 bases and J by 2 bases, with 17 bases left in between. DNA of the CDR3: TGCAGTGCTAGAGACCCCTTATCCGGGAGTACCTACAATGAGCAGTTCTTC. It is translated as CSARDPLSGSTYNEQFF.

V is TRBV4-2 and J is TRBJ2-6; 9 bases are a match to TRBD1. In germline, CDR1 is LGHNA, CDR2 YNFKEQ. The CDR3 consists of 17 residues. V lost 3 bases and J lost 0; bases outside the gene matches: 3. The CDR3 DNA sequence: TGTGCCAGCAGCCACGGGACAGGGCGCTCTGGGGCCAACGTCCTGACTTTC. Translating gives CASSHGTGRSGANVLTF.

This clonotype was observed a handful of times. V and J are TRBV30 and TRBJ2-1, with D perhaps matching TRBD2 (5 bases). Germline CDR1 and CDR2: GTSNPN and SVGIG (reference sequence). V was pared by 6 bases and J by 3 bases, with 15 bases between. The CDR3 length is 14 residues. CDR3 residues: CACYTRTHYNEQFF. In nucleotides, the CDR3 is TGTGCCTGTTATACTAGGACCCACTACAATGAGCAGTTCTTC. The whole variable domain, filled in from reference TRBV30 and TRBJ2-1, reads SQTIHQWPATLVQPVGSPLSLECTVEGTSNPNLYWYRQAAGRGLQLLFYSVGIGQISSEVPQNLSASRPQDRQFILSSKKLLLSDSGFYLCACYTRTHYNEQFFGPGTRLTVL.

This clonotype was seen many times. V gene TRBV20-1 combines with J gene TRBJ2-2; D is unresolved. The CDR3 covers 13 residues. Trimming took 6 bases from V and 1 from J, leaving 9 bases between them. In germline, CDR1 is DFQATT, CDR2 SNEGSKA (reference sequence). In DNA form, the CDR3 reads TGCAGTGCCCCTCGCCAGAACACCGGGGAGCTGTTTTTT. This gives the protein CSAPRQNTGELFF.

This clonotype was seen a few times. This chain links TRBV10-3 with TRBJ1-2; no clear D. This CDR3 contains 15 residues. V was clipped by 3 bases and J by 0 bases, with 11 bases between them. Per the germline V gene, CDR1 is ENHRY and CDR2 is SYGVKD. The CDR3 reads CAISDLGLTNYGYTF. DNA for the CDR3: TGTGCCATCAGTGATCTAGGGCTTACTAACTATGGCTACACCTTC.

Ten or more counts support this clonotype. The rearrangement links TRBV28 to TRBJ1-2; D not resolved. Germline assignment: CDR1 MDHEN and CDR2 SYDVKM. Deletions cut 7 bases from V and 5 bases from J, with 23 bases between. CDR3 length: 16 amino acids. CDR3 region: CASTEPLALTSYGYTF. The DNA of the CDR3 is TGTGCCAGCACTGAGCCGCTGGCCTTAACCTCTTATGGCTACACCTTC.

V and J are TRBV18 and TRBJ2-7; 11 nucleotides align to TRBD2. This CDR3 is built from 15 residues. Germline values: CDR1 KGHSH, CDR2 LQKENI. V trimming: 2 bases; J trimming: 4 bases; junction bases outside the gene matches: 4. The CDR3 nucleotides read TGTGCCAGCTCACCAACTAGCGGGAGTAGGTACGAGCAGTACTTC. This gives the protein CASSPTSGSRYEQYF.

There are many counts of this clonotype. The CDR3 DNA sequence: TGCAGTGCTAGTCCGGGAGGGGGCAATGAGCAGTTCTTC. Its protein product is CSASPGGGNEQFF. This sequence joins TRBV20-1 and TRBJ2-1; TRBD2 aligns across 8 bases. The CDR3 runs to 13 residues. Trimming removed 3 bases from V and 6 bases from J; junction bases left unmatched: 4. From germline, CDR1 is DFQATT and CDR2 SNEGSKA (reference sequence).

The chain employs TRBV3-1 and TRBJ2-2, with D unresolved. CDR3 size: 15 residues. Germline V gene sequence: CDR1 LGHDT, CDR2 YNNKEL (reference sequence). V was cut by 5 bases and J by 1 base, with 11 bases left in between. The CDR3 loop is CASSKRDGNTGELFF. CDR3 nucleotide sequence: TGTGCCAGCAGCAAAAGAGACGGGAACACCGGGGAGCTGTTTTTT. The full variable domain, rest sourced from reference TRBV3-1 and TRBJ2-2, is DTAVSQTPKYLVTQMGNDKSIKCEQNLGHDTMYWYKQDSKKFLKIMFSYNNKELIINETVPNRFSPKSPDKAHLNLHINSLELGDSAVYFCASSKRDGNTGELFFGEGSRLTVL.

This chain links TRBV7-9 with TRBJ2-7; 8 bases are a match to TRBD1. V lost 3 bases, J lost 6 bases, and 7 bases stayed unmatched. Germline V lookup: CDR1 SEHNR, CDR2 FQNEAQ (reference sequence). CDR3 length: 14 amino acids. CDR3 loop: CASSFRTGPSEQYF. The CDR3 nucleotides read TGTGCCAGCAGCTTCCGGACAGGGCCCTCCGAGCAGTACTTC.

The CDR3 protein is CASSYSYLGGNTIYF. The CDR3 DNA follows: TGTGCCAGCAGTTACTCCTACCTGGGGGGAAACACCATATATTTT. The chain joins TRBV6-6 to TRBJ1-3, with unresolved D. Trimming removed 0 bases from V and 4 bases from J, with 10 bases in between. The CDR3 is made up of 15 amino acids. CDR1 is MNHNY, CDR2 SVGAGI, per germline (reference sequence).

This chain links TRBV20-1 with TRBJ1-1; D is unresolved. V was shortened by 1 base and J by 2 bases, with 11 bases between the two germline ends. The germline gives CDR1 DFQATT, CDR2 SNEGSKA (reference sequence). The length of the CDR3 is 14 residues. CDR3 sequence (DNA): TGCAGTGCTAGAGGACCCAGAGACAACACTGAAGCTTTCTTT. It yields the protein CSARGPRDNTEAFF.

This clonotype was detected only a few times. The CDR3 nucleotides are TGTGCCAGCTCACGAAGAATGAACACTGAAGCTTTCTTT. Residues: CASSRRMNTEAFF. The chain employs TRBV18 and TRBJ1-1; D remains unclear. The V end was cut by 4 bases, the J end by 0 bases, with 6 bases between. This CDR3 has 13 residues. The germline gives CDR1 KGHSH, CDR2 LQKENI.

J is TRBJ2-2 and V is TRBV12-3 or TRBV12-4; D perhaps matches TRBD1 (5 bases). The V end was cut by 6 bases, the J end by 6 bases, with 14 bases between. The CDR3 sequence is 14 residues long. CDR3: CASSFYEGAGELFF. The CDR3 DNA is TGTGCCAGCAGCTTTTACGAAGGGGCCGGGGAGCTGTTTTTT.

The chain links TRBV27 to TRBJ2-7, with TRBD1 identical over 11 bases. CDR1 and CDR2 (germline): MNHEY, SMNVEV (reference sequence). Trimming removed 6 bases from V and 7 bases from J; junction bases left unmatched: 8. The CDR3 runs 14 residues. The CDR3 region has the DNA TGTGCCAGCAGCTGGACAGGGGGCCCGGTAGAGCAGTACTTC. Protein product: CASSWTGGPVEQYF.

Of note for this clonotype: Since a much larger clone is just one base distant, this may be a read error. The V gene is TRBV5-5, the J gene TRBJ2-5; weak D call: TRBD1 (6 bases). Germline CDR1 reads SGHKS; CDR2 reads YYEKEE (reference sequence). The CDR3 runs 15 residues. CDR3 sequence (DNA): TGTGTCAGCAGCTTATCTCCCTGGCAGGGGGAGACCCAGTACTTC. Protein product: CVSSLSPWQGETQYF.

This clonotype was detected a few times. The CDR3 bases are TGTGCCAGCAGTGTGCCTGAATACAGGGGCGGTGGCTACGAGCAGTACTTC. The encoded protein is CASSVPEYRGGGYEQYF. This sequence joins TRBV25-1 and TRBJ2-7; TRBD1 matches 7 bases. Looked up from germline, CDR1 is MGHDK and CDR2 is SYGVNS. This CDR3 region has 17 residues. The V and J ends lost 4 bases and 3 bases, in that order; junction bases with no gene match: 15.

J is TRBJ1-1 and V is TRBV5-1; 9 nucleotides line up with TRBD1. V dropped 4 bases and J dropped 4; count of bases not matched to a gene: 11. This CDR3 has 16 residues. Germline V gene data show CDR1 as SGHRS and CDR2 as YFSETQ. In DNA, the CDR3 is TGCGCCAGCAGCCCAACCGGGACAGGGAGGATCACTGAAGCTTTCTTT. Its translation: CASSPTGTGRITEAFF. Looking up the rest from reference TRBV5-1 and TRBJ1-1 gives the full variable domain: KAGVTQTPRYLIKTRGQQVTLSCSPISGHRSVSWYQQTPGQGLQFLFEYFSETQRNKGNFPGRFSGRQFSNSRSEMNVSTLELGDSALYLCASSPTGTGRITEAFFGQGTRLTVV.

The V and J genes are TRBV3-1 and TRBJ2-1; D may be TRBD2 (6 bases). Between the trimmed V and J ends, which lost 6 bases and 8 bases, there was a span of 20 bases. Germline V CDR1 and CDR2: LGHDT, YNNKEL (reference sequence). This CDR3 has 15 amino acids. The CDR3 region is CASRPSTGEPYEQFF. CDR3 nucleotide sequence: TGTGCCAGCAGGCCCTCCACGGGGGAGCCCTATGAGCAGTTCTTC.

In its sample, this clonotype was seen a few times. The gene calls are TRBV5-1 and TRBJ1-1; no definite D call. With 5 bases removed from V and 1 base from J, the gap between germline ends came to 9 bases. This CDR3 contains 13 residues. Germline CDR1 is SGHRS and CDR2 is YFSETQ. Written as DNA, the CDR3 is TGCGCCAGCAGTTTCTCAGGGAACACTGAAGCTTTCTTT. This codes for CASSFSGNTEAFF. Filled out from reference TRBV5-1 and TRBJ1-1, the complete variable domain reads KAGVTQTPRYLIKTRGQQVTLSCSPISGHRSVSWYQQTPGQGLQFLFEYFSETQRNKGNFPGRFSGRQFSNSRSEMNVSTLELGDSALYLCASSFSGNTEAFFGQGTRLTVV.

This clonotype was detected many times. The V and J genes are TRBV4-2 and TRBJ2-7, with D tentatively TRBD2 (6 bases). Looked up from germline, CDR1 is LGHNA and CDR2 is YNFKEQ. V shed 4 bases and J shed 2 bases, with 12 bases lying between them. This CDR3 has 14 residues. CDR3: CASSPDAGPYEQYF. In nucleotides, the CDR3 is TGTGCCAGCAGCCCCGACGCGGGACCCTACGAGCAGTACTTC.

This clonotype was seen ten or more times. This chain connects TRBV30 to TRBJ1-5; D remains unclear. The germline V gene encodes CDR1 GTSNPN and CDR2 SVGIG (reference sequence). V was trimmed by 0 bases and J by 11 bases, leaving 14 bases between them. CDR3 size: 13 residues. The CDR3 reads CAWSVTPRGAQHF. DNA of the CDR3: TGTGCCTGGAGTGTAACTCCCCGAGGAGCCCAGCATTTT.

This clonotype turned up a few times. This rearrangement joins TRBV18 to TRBJ1-1, with 7 bases aligning to TRBD1. This CDR3 is built from 13 residues. Germline CDR1 is KGHSH and CDR2 is LQKENI. Trimming took 6 bases from V and 3 from J; bases not matched to a gene: 4. DNA of the CDR3: TGTGCCAGCTCTCAGGGGGTGCACACTGAAGCTTTCTTT. It translates to CASSQGVHTEAFF.

The chain carries TRBV25-1 and TRBJ1-4; D possibly corresponds to TRBD1 (5 bases). Germline CDR1 MGHDK, CDR2 SYGVNS. Deletions cut 5 bases from V and 6 bases from J, with 16 bases between. The CDR3 has 15 amino acids. CDR3: CASSRKGSRDEKLFF. CDR3 DNA: TGTGCCAGCAGTCGGAAGGGGTCGAGGGATGAAAAACTGTTTTTT.

The table lists this clonotype with a few counts. This rearrangement joins TRBV5-5 to TRBJ1-2, with D hard to call. The CDR3 contains 14 residues. The V gene lost 0 bases and the J gene lost 1 base, with 7 bases spanning the gap. From germline, CDR1 is SGHKS and CDR2 YYEKEE (reference sequence). The CDR3 DNA sequence: TGTGCCAGCAGCTTGGACAGAGTTAACTATGGCTACACCTTC. Protein sequence: CASSLDRVNYGYTF.

The chain recombines TRBV6-6 with TRBJ1-1; D ambiguous. The germline V and J ends were trimmed by 2 bases and 1 base, with 11 bases remaining between them. Germline values: CDR1 MNHNY, CDR2 SVGAGI (reference sequence). This CDR3 comprises 15 residues. As DNA, the CDR3 is TGTGCCAGCAGTTACGTAGAATCCCCGAACACTGAAGCTTTCTTT. It codes for CASSYVESPNTEAFF.

This clonotype has ten or more counts. The DNA is left out, because the CDR3 cannot be placed on it with certainty; the CDR3 is given as TCRdb lists it. The chain links TRBV3-1 to TRBJ1-3; the table calls TRBD1, which could not be checked here. Germline V lookup: CDR1 LGHDT, CDR2 YNNKEL (reference sequence). The CDR3 spans 17 residues, counting both ends. The CDR3 spells CASTSTSGQNSGNTIYF.

This clonotype showed up just a few times. The chain links TRBV5-1 to TRBJ2-2; TRBD1 matches 7 bases. The CDR3 length is 14 residues. J lost 3 bases, V lost 4 bases, and 3 bases had no gene match. Germline CDR1 reads SGHRS; CDR2 reads YFSETQ. CDR3 nucleotide sequence: TGCGCCAGCAGCCGGCAGGGGGACACCGGGGAGCTGTTTTTT. It is translated as CASSRQGDTGELFF.